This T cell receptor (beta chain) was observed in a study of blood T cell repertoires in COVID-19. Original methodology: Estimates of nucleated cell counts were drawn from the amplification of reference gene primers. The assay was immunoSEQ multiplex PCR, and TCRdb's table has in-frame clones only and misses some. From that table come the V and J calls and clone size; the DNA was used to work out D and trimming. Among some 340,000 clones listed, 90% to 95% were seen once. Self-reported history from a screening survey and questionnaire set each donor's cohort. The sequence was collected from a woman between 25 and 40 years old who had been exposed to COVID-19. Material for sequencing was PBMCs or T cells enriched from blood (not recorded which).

CDR3 in amino acids: CASSYSSRGRRELFF. DNA for the CDR3: TGTGCCAGCAGTTACTCGTCCAGGGGAAGAAGGGAGCTGTTTTTT. J is TRBJ2-2 and V is TRBV6-2 or TRBV6-3, with D maybe TRBD1 (6 bases). V was clipped by 0 bases and J by 9 bases, with 14 bases between them. Per germline, CDR1 MNHEY and CDR2 SVGEGT. The CDR3 is 15 residues long.